This TCR beta chain emerged from a study of cytomegalovirus exposure and HLA in healthy donors. Broader study findings: In a later analysis, compared with equally common non-associated chains, HLA-associated beta chains were more expanded. Prior analysis indicated that the majority of TCR beta V segments exhibited productivity approximately 90% or approximately 30% of the time. At a 0.05 false discovery rate, a later analysis found 16,951 TCR beta sequences to be associated with HLA alleles.

Notes on this clone: Antigen: not known.

PCR amplification relied on 60 Vbeta primers (plus 13 Jbeta primers). The protocol was immunoSEQ multiplex PCR, while the TCRdb copy is restricted to in-frame clones and leaves out a portion. Of 100,000 to 150,000 clones listed, about 74% are singletons. Although they were nominally healthy when sampled, donors likely had unrecorded immune exposures. Germline V lookup: CDR1 MGHRA, CDR2 YSYEKL. Trimming cost V 0 bases and J 8 bases; bases outside gene matches: 8. The CDR3 is 16 amino acids. Specimen: PBMCs. This receptor was taken from a man under 40 in good health and CMV-seronegative. The chain combines TRBV4-1 with TRBJ2-1; 9 bases match TRBD2. The CDR3 protein is CASSQEAAGGIYEQFF. The CDR3 region has the DNA TGCGCCAGCAGCCAAGAGGCAGCGGGAGGAATCTATGAGCAGTTCTTC.